The sequence of this T cell receptor (beta chain) was determined in a study of ipilimumab plus nivolumab after autologous stem cell transplantation. Study-level background: Patients received a median of roughly five ipilimumab and 8 nivolumab doses. The DLBCL cohort had primary refractory and relapsed disease, with 18-month progression-free survival of roughly 85% and 28%.

Checkpoint therapy with ipilimumab 1 mg/kg began 14 to 28 days after transplant. Patients got 3 mg/kg IV nivolumab weeks 1, 4, 7, 10, then biweekly through week 26. The CDR3 totals 16 residues. The ends lost 3 bases at V and 5 bases at J; junction bases unmatched: 8. From germline, CDR1 is LGHNA and CDR2 YNFKEQ. Only in-frame clones appear in the TCRdb table, and some are missing; sequencing was by immunoSEQ multiplex PCR. The sample consists of some 87,000 clones, about 83% of them appearing once. The receptor comes from a male donor with diffuse large B-cell lymphoma. Here the sequenced sample was PBMCs, taken in a trial of ipilimumab plus nivolumab as post-transplant consolidation. The chain is built from TRBV4-2 and TRBJ2-1; 9 bases map to TRBD2. In DNA, the CDR3 is TGTGCCAGCAGCCAGACCAGCCAGCGGGGGGACAATGAGCAGTTCTTC. Its translation is CASSQTSQRGDNEQFF.